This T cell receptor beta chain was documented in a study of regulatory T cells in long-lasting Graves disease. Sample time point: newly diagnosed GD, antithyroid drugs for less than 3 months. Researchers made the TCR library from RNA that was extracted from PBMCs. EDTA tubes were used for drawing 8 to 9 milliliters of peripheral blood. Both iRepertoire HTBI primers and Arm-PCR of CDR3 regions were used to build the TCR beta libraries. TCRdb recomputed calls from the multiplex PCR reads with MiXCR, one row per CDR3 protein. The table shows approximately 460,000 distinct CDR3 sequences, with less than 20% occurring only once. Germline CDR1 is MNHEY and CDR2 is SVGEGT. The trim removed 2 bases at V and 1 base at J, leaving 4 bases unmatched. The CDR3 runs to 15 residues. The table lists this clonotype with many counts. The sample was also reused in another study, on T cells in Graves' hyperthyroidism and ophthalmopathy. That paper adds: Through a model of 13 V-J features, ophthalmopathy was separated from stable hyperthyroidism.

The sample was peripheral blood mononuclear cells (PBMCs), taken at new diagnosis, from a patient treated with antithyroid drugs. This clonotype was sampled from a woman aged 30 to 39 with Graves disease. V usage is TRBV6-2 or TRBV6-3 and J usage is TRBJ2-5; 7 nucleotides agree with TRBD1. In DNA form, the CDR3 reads TGTGCCAGCAGTTACAGGGGACAGACCCAAGAGACCCAGTACTTC. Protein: CASSYRGQTQETQYF.